These T cell receptor beta chains were read from a single sample in a study of blood T cell repertoires in COVID-19. Generated by immunoSEQ multiplex PCR, the TCRdb table keeps only in-frame clones and is missing some. Of some 240,000 clones detected, over 75% appear once; the ten largest clones hold around 9.6%. Material: peripheral blood. The receptors originated from a woman in her seventies with COVID-19, enrolled during active disease. The CDR3 runs from the conserved cysteine through the conserved F or W. A D gene is named only where the DNA matches it firmly. A clone size is listed for some rows: how often the clone was seen (once, few, many), or a class if it is expanded.

d_gene	v_gene	j_gene	abundance	CDR3nt	CDR3aa
TRBD2	TRBV13	TRBJ2-1	.	TGTGCCAGCAGCTCTGGGGGAGGGCCGGATGAGCAGTTCTTC	CASSSGGGPDEQFF
TRBD1	TRBV7-3	TRBJ2-5	once	TGTGCCAGCAGCTCCACAGGGGGCCGAGAGACCCAGTACTTC	CASSSTGGRETQYF
.	TRBV3-1/TRBV3-2	TRBJ1-1	.	TGTGCCAGCAGCCAAATTACAGGGTTAACTGAAGCTTTCTTT	CASSQITGLTEAFF
.	TRBV6-1	TRBJ1-2	.	TGTGCCAGCAGTGAAGGAGGGCAGTTGGGCTACACCTTC	CASSEGGQLGYTF
TRBD1	TRBV19	TRBJ1-4	.	TGTGCCAGTAGTCTACGACAGGGCCTAAATGAAAAACTGTTTTTT	CASSLRQGLNEKLFF
.	TRBV20-1	TRBJ1-4	.	TGCAGTGCTAGGGGAGGGGGGGAATTGTTTTTT	CSARGGGELFF
.	TRBV28	TRBJ2-3	.	TGTGCCAGCAGTTTTAGGCAGGGGAGCACAGATACGCAGTATTTT	CASSFRQGSTDTQYF
TRBD2	TRBV6-2/TRBV6-3	TRBJ2-5	.	TGTGCCAGCAGTCGACCTAGCGGGACATACCAAGAGACCCAGTACTTC	CASSRPSGTYQETQYF
TRBD2	TRBV27	TRBJ2-7	.	TGTGCCAGCAGTTCGCTAGCGGGAGTGGGGGAGCAGTACTTC	CASSSLAGVGEQYF
.	TRBV11-3	TRBJ2-7	.	TGTGCCAGCAGCTTAGAGGCGGAAAATACCTACGAGCAGTACTTC	CASSLEAENTYEQYF
TRBD1	TRBV19	TRBJ1-1	.	TGTGCCAGTACCCCGGGGGACAGGTACACTGAAGCTTTCTTT	CASTPGDRYTEAFF
TRBD2	TRBV10-3	TRBJ2-7	.	TGTGCCATCAGTGAGATAGCGGGAGGCGAGCAGTACTTC	CAISEIAGGEQYF
.	TRBV19	TRBJ1-1	.	TGTGCCAGTAGTATCAGGGGTGGCACTGAAGCTTTCTTT	CASSIRGGTEAFF